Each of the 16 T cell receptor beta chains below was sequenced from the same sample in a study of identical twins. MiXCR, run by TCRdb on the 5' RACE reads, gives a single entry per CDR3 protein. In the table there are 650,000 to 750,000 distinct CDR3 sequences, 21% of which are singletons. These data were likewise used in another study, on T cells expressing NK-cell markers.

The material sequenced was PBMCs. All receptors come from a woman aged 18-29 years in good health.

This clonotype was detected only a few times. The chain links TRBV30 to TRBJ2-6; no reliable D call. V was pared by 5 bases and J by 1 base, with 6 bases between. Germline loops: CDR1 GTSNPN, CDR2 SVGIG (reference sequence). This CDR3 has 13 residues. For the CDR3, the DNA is TGTGCCTGGGGGATGTCTGGGGCCAACGTCCTGACTTTC. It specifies CAWGMSGANVLTF.

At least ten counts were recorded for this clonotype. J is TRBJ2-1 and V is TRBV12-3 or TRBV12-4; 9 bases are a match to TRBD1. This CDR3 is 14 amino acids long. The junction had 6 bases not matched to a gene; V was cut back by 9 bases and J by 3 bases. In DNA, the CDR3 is TGTGCCAGTTCTACAGGGGGCCTCTACAATGAGCAGTTCTTC. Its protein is CASSTGGLYNEQFF.

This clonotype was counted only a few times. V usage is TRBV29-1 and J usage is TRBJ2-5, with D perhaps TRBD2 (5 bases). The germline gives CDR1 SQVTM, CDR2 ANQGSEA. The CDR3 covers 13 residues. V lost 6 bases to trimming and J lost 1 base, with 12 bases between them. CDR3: CSVPDWLQETQYF. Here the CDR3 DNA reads TGCAGCGTCCCGGACTGGCTCCAAGAGACCCAGTACTTC. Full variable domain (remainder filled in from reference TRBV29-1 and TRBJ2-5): SAVISQKPSRDICQRGTSLTIQCQVDSQVTMMFWYRQQPGQSLTLIATANQGSEATYESGFVIDKFPISRPNLTFSTLTVSNMSPEDSSIYLCSVPDWLQETQYFGPGTRLLVL.

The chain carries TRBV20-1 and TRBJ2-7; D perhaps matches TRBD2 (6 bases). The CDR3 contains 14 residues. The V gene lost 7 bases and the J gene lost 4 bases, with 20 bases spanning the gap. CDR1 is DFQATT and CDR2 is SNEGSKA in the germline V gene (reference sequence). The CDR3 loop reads CSVDQMSGTYEQYF. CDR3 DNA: TGCAGTGTGGATCAAATGTCGGGGACTTACGAGCAGTACTTC.

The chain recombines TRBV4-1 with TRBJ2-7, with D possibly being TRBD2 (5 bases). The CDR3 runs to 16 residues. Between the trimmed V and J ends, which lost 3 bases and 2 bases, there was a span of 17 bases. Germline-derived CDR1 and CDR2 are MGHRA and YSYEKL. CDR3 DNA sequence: TGCGCCAGCAGCCATCCGACTAAGTCCCGCACCTACGAGCAGTACTTC. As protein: CASSHPTKSRTYEQYF.

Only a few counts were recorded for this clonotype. Here the CDR3 DNA reads TGTGCCAGCAGCGTAGGAGGGGGACAGGGGGCGAAAGCCTATGGCTACACCTTC. Amino acids: CASSVGGGQGAKAYGYTF. The genes are TRBV9 and TRBJ1-2; the match to TRBD1 covers 12 bases. The CDR3 is 18 amino acids. Germline loops: CDR1 SGDLS, CDR2 YYNGEE. J was trimmed by 4 bases and V by 0 bases; bases with no gene match: 10.

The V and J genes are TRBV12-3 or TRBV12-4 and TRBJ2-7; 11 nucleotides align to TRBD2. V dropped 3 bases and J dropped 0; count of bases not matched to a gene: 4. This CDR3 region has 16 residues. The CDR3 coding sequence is TGTGCCAGCAGTTTGGGACTAGCGGCTCTCTCCTACGAGCAGTACTTC. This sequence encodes CASSLGLAALSYEQYF.

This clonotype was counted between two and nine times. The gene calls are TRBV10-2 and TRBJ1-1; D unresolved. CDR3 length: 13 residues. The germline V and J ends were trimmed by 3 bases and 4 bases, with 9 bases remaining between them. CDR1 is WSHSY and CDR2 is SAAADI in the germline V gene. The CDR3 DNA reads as TGCGCCAGCAGTGACTCGGCGGCCACTGAAGCTTTCTTT. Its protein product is CASSDSAATEAFF.

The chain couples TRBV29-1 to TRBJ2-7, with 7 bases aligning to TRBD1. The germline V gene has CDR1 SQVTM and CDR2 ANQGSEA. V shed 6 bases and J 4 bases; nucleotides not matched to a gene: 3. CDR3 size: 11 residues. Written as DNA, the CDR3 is TGCAGCGTGCCACAGGGGTACGAGCAGTACTTC. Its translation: CSVPQGYEQYF.

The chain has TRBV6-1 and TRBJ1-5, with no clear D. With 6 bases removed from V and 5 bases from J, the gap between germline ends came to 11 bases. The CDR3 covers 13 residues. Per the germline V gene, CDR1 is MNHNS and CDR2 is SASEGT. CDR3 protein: CASSRLLHQPQHF. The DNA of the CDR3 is TGTGCCAGCAGCCGACTGCTACATCAGCCCCAGCATTTT.

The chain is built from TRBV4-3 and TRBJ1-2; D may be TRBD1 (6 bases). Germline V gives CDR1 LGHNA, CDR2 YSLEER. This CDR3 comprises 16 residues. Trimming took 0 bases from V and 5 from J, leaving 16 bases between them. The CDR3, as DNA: TGCGCCAGCAGCCAAGATCTCCGGGACATTATTTATGGCTACACCTTC. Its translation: CASSQDLRDIIYGYTF.

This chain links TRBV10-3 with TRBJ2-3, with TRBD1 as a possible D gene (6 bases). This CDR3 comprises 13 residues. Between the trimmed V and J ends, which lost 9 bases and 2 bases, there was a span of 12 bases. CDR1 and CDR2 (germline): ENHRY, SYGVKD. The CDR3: CAMGAVITDTQYF. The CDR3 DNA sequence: TGTGCCATGGGGGCCGTGATCACAGATACGCAGTATTTT.

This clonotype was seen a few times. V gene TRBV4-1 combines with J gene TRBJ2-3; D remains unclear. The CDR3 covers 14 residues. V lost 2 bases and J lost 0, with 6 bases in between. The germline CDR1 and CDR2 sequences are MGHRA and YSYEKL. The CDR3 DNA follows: TGCGCCAGCAGCCAATTGTTAAGCACAGATACGCAGTATTTT. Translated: CASSQLLSTDTQYF.

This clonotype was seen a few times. The CDR3 nucleotides read TGCAGTGCTTCAGTCACGACAGGGTTCGAAGCTTTCTTT. Its protein is CSASVTTGFEAFF. This rearrangement joins TRBV20-1 to TRBJ1-1, with 7 positions matching TRBD1. From germline, CDR1 is DFQATT and CDR2 SNEGSKA (reference sequence). The trim removed 5 bases at V and 8 bases at J, leaving 11 bases unmatched. The CDR3 totals 13 residues.

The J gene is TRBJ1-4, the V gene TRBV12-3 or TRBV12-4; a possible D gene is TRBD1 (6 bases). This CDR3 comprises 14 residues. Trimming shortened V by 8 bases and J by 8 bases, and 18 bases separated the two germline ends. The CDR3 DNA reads TGTGCCAGCCGACCACAGGGTGGATGGGAAAAACTGTTTTTT. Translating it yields CASRPQGGWEKLFF.

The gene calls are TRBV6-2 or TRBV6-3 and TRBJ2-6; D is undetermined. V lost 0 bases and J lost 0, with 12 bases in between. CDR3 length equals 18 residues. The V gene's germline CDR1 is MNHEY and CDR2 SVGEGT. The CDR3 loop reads CASSYSKTDLSGANVLTF. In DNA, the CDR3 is TGTGCCAGCAGTTACTCGAAAACCGACCTCTCTGGGGCCAACGTCCTGACTTTC.